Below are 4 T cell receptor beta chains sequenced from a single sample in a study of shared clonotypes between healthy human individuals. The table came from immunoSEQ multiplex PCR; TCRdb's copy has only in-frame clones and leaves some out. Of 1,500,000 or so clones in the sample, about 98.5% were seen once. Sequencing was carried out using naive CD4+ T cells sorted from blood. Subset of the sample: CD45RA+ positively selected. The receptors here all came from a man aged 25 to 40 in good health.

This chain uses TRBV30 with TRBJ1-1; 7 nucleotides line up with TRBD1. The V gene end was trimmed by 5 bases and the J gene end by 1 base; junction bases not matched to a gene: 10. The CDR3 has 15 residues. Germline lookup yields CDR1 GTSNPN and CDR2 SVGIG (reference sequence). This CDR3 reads CAWEGANGRNTEAFF. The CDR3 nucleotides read TGTGCCTGGGAGGGGGCGAATGGTCGGAACACTGAAGCTTTCTTT.

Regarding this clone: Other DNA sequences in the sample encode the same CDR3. CDR3 in DNA: TGTGCCAGCAGTTTATCTTTCTACGAGCAGTACTTC. The encoded protein is CASSLSFYEQYF. The chain has TRBV27 and TRBJ2-7; the D is unclear. CDR1 is MNHEY, CDR2 SMNVEV, per germline (reference sequence). The CDR3 sequence is 12 residues long. V gave up 0 bases and J gave up 3 bases, with 3 bases separating them.

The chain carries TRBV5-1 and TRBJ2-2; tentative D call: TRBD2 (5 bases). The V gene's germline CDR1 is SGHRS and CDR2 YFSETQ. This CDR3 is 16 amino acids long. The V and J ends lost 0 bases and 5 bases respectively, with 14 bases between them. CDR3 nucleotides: TGCGCCAGCAGCTTGGCCGGGAAGGGATTTACCGGGGAGCTGTTTTTT. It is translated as CASSLAGKGFTGELFF.

CDR3 DNA: TGTGCCAGCAGCTTAAAGCGCGTGGGTAGCTCCTACAATGAGCAGTTCTTC. Its translation: CASSLKRVGSSYNEQFF. This chain connects TRBV7-2 to TRBJ2-1; D is ambiguous. Germline-derived CDR1 and CDR2 are SGHTA and FQGNSA. This CDR3 comprises 17 residues. Trimming stripped 2 bases from V and 0 bases from J, with 14 bases between.